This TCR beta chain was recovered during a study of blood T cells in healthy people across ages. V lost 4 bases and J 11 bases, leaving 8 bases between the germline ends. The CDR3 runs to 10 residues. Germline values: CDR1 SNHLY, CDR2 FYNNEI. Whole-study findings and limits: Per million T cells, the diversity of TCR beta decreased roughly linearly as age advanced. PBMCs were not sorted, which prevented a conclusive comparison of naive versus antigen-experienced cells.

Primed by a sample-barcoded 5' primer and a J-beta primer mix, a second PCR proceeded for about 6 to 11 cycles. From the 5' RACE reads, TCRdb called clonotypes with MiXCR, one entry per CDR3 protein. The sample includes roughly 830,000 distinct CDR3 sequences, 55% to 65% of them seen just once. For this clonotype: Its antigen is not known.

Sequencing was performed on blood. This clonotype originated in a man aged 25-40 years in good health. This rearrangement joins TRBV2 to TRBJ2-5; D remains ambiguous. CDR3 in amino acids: CASSGQEQYF. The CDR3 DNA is TGTGCCAGCAGTGGGCAGGAGCAGTACTTC.